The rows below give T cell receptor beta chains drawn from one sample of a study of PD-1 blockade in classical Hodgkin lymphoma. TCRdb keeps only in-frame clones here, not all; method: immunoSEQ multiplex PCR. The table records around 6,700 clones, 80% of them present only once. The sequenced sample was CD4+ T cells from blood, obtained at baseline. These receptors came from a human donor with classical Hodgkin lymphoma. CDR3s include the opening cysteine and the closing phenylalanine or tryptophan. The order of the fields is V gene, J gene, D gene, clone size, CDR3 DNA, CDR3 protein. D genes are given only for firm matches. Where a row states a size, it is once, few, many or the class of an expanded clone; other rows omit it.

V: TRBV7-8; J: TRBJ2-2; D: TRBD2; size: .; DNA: TGTGCCAGCAGCTGGACGACTAGCGGGGGGCCAAACACCGGGGAGCTGTTTTTT; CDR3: CASSWTTSGGPNTGELFF
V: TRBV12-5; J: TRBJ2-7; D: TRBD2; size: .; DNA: TGTGCTAGTGGTCCGGGACTAGCGGGATCCTACGAGCAGTACTTC; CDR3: CASGPGLAGSYEQYF
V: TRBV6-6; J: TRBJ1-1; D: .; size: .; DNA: TGTGCCAGCAGTTACATGGGATCGATGAACACTGAAGCTTTCTTT; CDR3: CASSYMGSMNTEAFF
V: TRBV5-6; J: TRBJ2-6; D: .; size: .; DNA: TGTGCCAGCAGCCTCGATCCGCTGGGGCCTGGGGCCAACGTCCTGACTTTC; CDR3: CASSLDPLGPGANVLTF
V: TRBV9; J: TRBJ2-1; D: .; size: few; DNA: TGTGCCAGCAGCGTAGGAGGTCTGAAAGCCTACAATGAGCAGTTCTTC; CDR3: CASSVGGLKAYNEQFF
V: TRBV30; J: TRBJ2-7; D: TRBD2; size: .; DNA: TGTGCCTGGAGGGCCCGACTAGCGGGAGTCTACGAGCAGTACTTC; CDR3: CAWRARLAGVYEQYF
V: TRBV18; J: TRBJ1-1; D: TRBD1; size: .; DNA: TGTGCCAGCTCAACAGGGGCGAGCACTGAAGCTTTCTTT; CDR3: CASSTGASTEAFF
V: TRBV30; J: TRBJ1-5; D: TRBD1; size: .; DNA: TGTGCCTGGAGTGATTCGGCACAGGGGATGGGCCAGCCCCAGCATTTT; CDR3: CAWSDSAQGMGQPQHF
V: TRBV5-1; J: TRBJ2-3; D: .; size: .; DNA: TGCGCCAGCACCATCGACGGTTCCCGCACAGATACGCAGTATTTT; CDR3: CASTIDGSRTDTQYF
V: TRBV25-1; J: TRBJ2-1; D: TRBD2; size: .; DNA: TGTGCCAGCAGCCCGAAGAGCGGGGGCCGATACAATGAGCAGTTCTTC; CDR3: CASSPKSGGRYNEQFF
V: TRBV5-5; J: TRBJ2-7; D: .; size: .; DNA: TGTGCCAGCAGCTTGGCCCGACCAAACGGCGGGGACGAGCAGTACTTC; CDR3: CASSLARPNGGDEQYF
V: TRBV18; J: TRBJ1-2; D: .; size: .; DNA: TGTGCCAGCTCACCGGGACGGCTTACCTATGGCTACACCTTC; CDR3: CASSPGRLTYGYTF
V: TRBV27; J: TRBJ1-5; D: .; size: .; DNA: TGTGCCAGCAGTTTTGGAGACCCCCATCAGCCCCAGCATTTT; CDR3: CASSFGDPHQPQHF
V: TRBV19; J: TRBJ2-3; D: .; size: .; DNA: TGTGCCAGTAGAACCCTAGCGAATGGAGATACGCAGTATTTT; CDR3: CASRTLANGDTQYF
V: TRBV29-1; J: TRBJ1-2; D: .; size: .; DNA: TGCAGCGCCCTAGGGGGGGACGATGGCTACACCTTC; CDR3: CSALGGDDGYTF
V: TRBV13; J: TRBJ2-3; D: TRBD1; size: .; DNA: TGTGCCAGCAGCTTAAGGGCATGGGACAGGGGCCCAGATACGCAGTATTTT; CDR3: CASSLRAWDRGPDTQYF